These 19 T cell receptor beta chains originate from one sample sequenced in a study of read filtering for tumor transcriptome and immune sequencing. From 300 to 400 ng of RNA, a library with molecular barcoded alpha/delta and beta/gamma adaptors was made. One entry per CDR3 protein results from TCRdb running MiXCR on the reads. In the table there are about 40,000 distinct CDR3 sequences, roughly 15% of which are singletons. Sequencing was performed on a population of CD138-negative cells sorted from bone marrow. These TCRs come from a donor over 35 with multiple myeloma.

This clonotype was recorded at least ten times. This chain joins TRBV7-2 and TRBJ1-1; TRBD1 matches 9 bases. There are 14 residues in the CDR3. Trimming at V came to 5 bases and at J to 6 bases, leaving 7 bases not matched to a gene. Germline V gene data show CDR1 as SGHTA and CDR2 as FQGNSA. The CDR3 DNA reads TGTGCCAGCAGCCGAAAAACAGGGGGCCCTGAAGCTTTCTTT. As protein: CASSRKTGGPEAFF.

This clonotype has at least ten counts. This chain joins TRBV6-2 or TRBV6-3 and TRBJ2-7; 11 bases align to TRBD2. CDR3 length: 15 amino acids. Germline V gives CDR1 MNHEY, CDR2 SVGEGT. The V gene end was trimmed by 4 bases and the J gene end by 2 bases; junction bases not matched to a gene: 4. The CDR3: CASSSGSGRAYEQYF. CDR3 coding DNA: TGTGCCAGCAGTTCTGGTAGCGGGAGGGCCTACGAGCAGTACTTC.

This clonotype was observed at least ten times. The chain combines TRBV11-1 with TRBJ2-1; 9 positions agree with TRBD1. The CDR3 length is 16 residues. V lost 4 bases and J lost 2; bases outside the gene matches: 6. The germline V gene encodes CDR1 SGHAT and CDR2 FQDESV (reference sequence). The CDR3 protein is CASSSYRGLPYNEQFF. CDR3 nucleotide sequence: TGTGCCAGCAGCTCTTACAGGGGGCTTCCCTACAATGAGCAGTTCTTC.

In its sample, this clonotype was seen many times. V is TRBV5-1 and J is TRBJ1-1, with unresolved D. The CDR3 contains 14 residues. Germline loops: CDR1 SGHRS, CDR2 YFSETQ. The V and J ends lost 1 base and 1 base respectively, with 8 bases between them. CDR3 protein: CASSLLAGNTEAFF. CDR3 DNA sequence: TGCGCCAGCAGCTTGCTCGCAGGGAACACTGAAGCTTTCTTT.

The chain joins TRBV9 to TRBJ2-2; D is unclear. The CDR3 length is 14 residues. Germline lookup yields CDR1 SGDLS and CDR2 YYNGEE. V lost 0 bases and J 5 bases, leaving 8 bases between the germline ends. The CDR3: CASSVVLGTGELFF. DNA of the CDR3: TGTGCCAGCAGCGTAGTTTTGGGGACCGGGGAGCTGTTTTTT.

This clonotype came up a few times. This chain uses TRBV20-1 with TRBJ2-1; D is possibly TRBD1 (5 bases). Germline V gene sequence: CDR1 DFQATT, CDR2 SNEGSKA (reference sequence). The CDR3 runs 12 residues. The V end lost 3 bases, the J end lost 7 bases, and 10 bases lay between the germline ends. CDR3 sequence (DNA): TGCAGTGCTAGGGGCAGGGTAAATGAGCAGTTCTTC. It specifies CSARGRVNEQFF.

By sample fraction, this clonotype is medium-sized. The gene calls are TRBV6-2 or TRBV6-3 and TRBJ2-1; no definite D call. The CDR3 is 13 residues long. Germline CDR1 reads MNHEY; CDR2 reads SVGEGT. V was trimmed by 0 bases and J by 6 bases, leaving 6 bases between them. The CDR3 nucleotides are TGTGCCAGCAGTTACTCCATGGTCAATGAGCAGTTCTTC. Its translation is CASSYSMVNEQFF.

This clonotype was picked up one time. A far larger clone is just one base off, so this is likely a read error. The rearrangement joins TRBV6-6 to TRBJ1-5; 7 bases match TRBD1. The V gene end was trimmed by 7 bases and the J gene end by 6 bases; junction bases not matched to a gene: 6. Germline CDR1 reads MNHNY; CDR2 reads SVGAGI (reference sequence). The CDR3 consists of 13 residues. CDR3 nucleotides: TGTGCCAGCACAGACAGGGCCGGTCAGCCCCAGCATTTT. It is translated as CASTDRAGQPQHF.

Many counts were recorded for this clonotype. This chain connects TRBV29-1 to TRBJ2-5; D is perhaps TRBD1 (6 bases). Trimming removed 1 base at V and 4 bases at J, with 19 bases between. The germline V gene encodes CDR1 SQVTM and CDR2 ANQGSEA. CDR3 size: 16 residues. The CDR3 loop is CSVEVNAGVVGETQYF. The DNA for the CDR3 is TGCAGCGTTGAAGTTAACGCAGGGGTGGTAGGAGAGACCCAGTACTTC.

This clonotype has a count of ten or more. This chain uses TRBV6-1 with TRBJ1-3, with D hard to call. CDR1 MNHNS and CDR2 SASEGT come from the germline V gene. The CDR3 spans 13 residues. V lost 3 bases to trimming and J lost 0 bases, with 3 bases between them. CDR3 nucleotides: TGTGCCAGCAGTGAGGACTCTGGAAACACCATATATTTT. It translates to CASSEDSGNTIYF.

Turning to this clonotype: This may come from a read error, since a much larger clone is one base off. The chain combines TRBV3-1 with TRBJ2-3; possibly TRBD2 for D (6 bases). V lost 3 bases and J 2 bases, leaving 18 bases between the germline ends. CDR1 is LGHDT, CDR2 YNNKEL, per germline (reference sequence). The CDR3 has 17 residues. CDR3 sequence reads: CASSQEGIREATDTQYF. In nucleotides, the CDR3 is TGTGCCAGCAGCCAGGAGGGGATTAGGGAGGCCACAGATACGCAGTATTTT.

Many counts were recorded for this clonotype. The chain carries TRBV11-2 and TRBJ2-5; 7 bases are shared with TRBD2. The junction had 7 bases not matched to a gene; V was cut back by 4 bases and J by 2 bases. Germline V lookup: CDR1 SGHAT, CDR2 FQNNGV. The CDR3 contains 15 residues. The CDR3 nucleotides read TGTGCCAGCAGCTCCTGGGGGGGTAGGCAAGAGACCCAGTACTTC. Protein sequence: CASSSWGGRQETQYF.

This clonotype was counted between two and nine times. The likely explanation is a read error, given a far larger clone one base away. The chain uses TRBV12-3 or TRBV12-4 and TRBJ2-3; no clear D gene. The CDR3 spans 14 residues. CDR3 protein: CASGIEGTPDTQYF. The CDR3 DNA is TGTGCTAGTGGCATCGAAGGTACACCAGATACGCAGTATTTT.

This clonotype was counted many times. The V call is TRBV29-1, the J call TRBJ1-2, with 7 bases aligning to TRBD1. CDR3 length: 13 residues. From germline, CDR1 is SQVTM and CDR2 ANQGSEA. The V gene end was trimmed by 6 bases and the J gene end by 4 bases; junction bases not matched to a gene: 8. CDR3 sequence reads: CSVLTGDGYGYTF. The CDR3 region has the DNA TGCAGCGTGTTAACAGGGGATGGCTATGGCTACACCTTC.

In its sample, this clonotype ranks as medium-sized. The genes are TRBV24-1 and TRBJ2-1; no firm D call. Looked up from germline, CDR1 is KGHDR and CDR2 is SFDVKD. CDR3 length: 15 residues. V lost 0 bases, J lost 7 bases, and 12 bases lay in between. CDR3: CATSDLNRGRNEQFF. The CDR3 coding sequence is TGTGCCACCAGTGATTTGAACCGTGGCAGGAATGAGCAGTTCTTC.

This clonotype was recorded at least ten times. The V and J genes are TRBV27 and TRBJ2-5; D could derive from TRBD1 or TRBD2 (6 bases each). Germline lookup yields CDR1 MNHEY and CDR2 SMNVEV (reference sequence). This CDR3 has 14 residues. Trimming pared 2 bases from V and 1 base from J, leaving 8 bases between. The DNA of the CDR3 is TGTGCCAGCAGTTTAGGGGGGCCCCAAGAGACCCAGTACTTC. Translating it yields CASSLGGPQETQYF.

This clonotype was seen at least ten times. The V call is TRBV7-8, the J call TRBJ1-2; maybe TRBD1 (5 bases). The germline V and J ends were trimmed by 2 bases and 8 bases, with 12 bases remaining between them. CDR1 is SGHVS, CDR2 FQNEAQ, per germline. The CDR3 is 13 amino acids. The CDR3 region is CASSLPGPDGYTF. The CDR3 region has the DNA TGTGCCAGCAGCTTACCGGGGCCCGACGGCTACACCTTC. Based on the CDR3 plus reference TRBV7-8 and TRBJ1-2, the full variable domain is GAGVSQSPRYKVAKRGQDVALRCDPISGHVSLFWYQQALGQGPEFLTYFQNEAQLDKSGLPSDRFFAERPEGSVSTLKIQRTQQEDSAVYLCASSLPGPDGYTFGSGTRLTVV.

J is TRBJ2-7 and V is TRBV5-6; D possibly uses TRBD1 or TRBD2 (5 bases each). Deletions cut 6 bases from V and 4 bases from J, with 14 bases between. The CDR3 contains 13 residues. Germline assignment: CDR1 SGHDT and CDR2 YYEEEE. The CDR3 DNA follows: TGTGCCAGCAATGGGGACGGCAAATACGAGCAGTACTTC. This translates into CASNGDGKYEQYF.

Many counts were recorded for this clonotype. The gene calls are TRBV28 and TRBJ2-2, with D possibly TRBD1 on 6 matching bases. V was cut by 2 bases and J by 2 bases, with 9 bases left in between. The CDR3 sequence is 15 residues long. Germline-derived CDR1 and CDR2 are MDHEN and SYDVKM. This chain's CDR3 is CASSLAGENTGELFF. The CDR3 bases are TGTGCCAGCAGTTTAGCAGGGGAAAACACCGGGGAGCTGTTTTTT.